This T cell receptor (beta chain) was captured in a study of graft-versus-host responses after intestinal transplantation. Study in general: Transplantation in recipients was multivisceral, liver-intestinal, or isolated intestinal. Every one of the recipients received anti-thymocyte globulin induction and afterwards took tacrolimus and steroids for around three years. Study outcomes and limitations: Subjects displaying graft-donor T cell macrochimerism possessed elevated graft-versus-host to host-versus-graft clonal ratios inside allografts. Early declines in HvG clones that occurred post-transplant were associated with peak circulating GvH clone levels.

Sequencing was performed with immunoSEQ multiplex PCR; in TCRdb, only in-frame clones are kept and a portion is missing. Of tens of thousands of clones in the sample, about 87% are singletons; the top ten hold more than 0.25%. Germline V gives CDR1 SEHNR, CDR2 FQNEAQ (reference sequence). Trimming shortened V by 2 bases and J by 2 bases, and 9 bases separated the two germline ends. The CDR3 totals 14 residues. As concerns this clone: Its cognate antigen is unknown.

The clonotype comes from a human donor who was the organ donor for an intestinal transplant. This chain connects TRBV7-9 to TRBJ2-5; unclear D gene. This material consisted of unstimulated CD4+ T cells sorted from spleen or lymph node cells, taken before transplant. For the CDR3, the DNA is TGTGCCAGCAGCTTAAGGCCACAGCAAGAGACCCAGTACTTC. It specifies CASSLRPQQETQYF. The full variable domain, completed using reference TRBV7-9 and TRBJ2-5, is DTGVSQNPRHKITKRGQNVTFRCDPISEHNRLYWYRQTLGQGPEFLTYFQNEAQLEKSRLLSDRFSAERPKGSFSTLEIQRTEQGDSAMYLCASSLRPQQETQYFGPGTRLLVL.